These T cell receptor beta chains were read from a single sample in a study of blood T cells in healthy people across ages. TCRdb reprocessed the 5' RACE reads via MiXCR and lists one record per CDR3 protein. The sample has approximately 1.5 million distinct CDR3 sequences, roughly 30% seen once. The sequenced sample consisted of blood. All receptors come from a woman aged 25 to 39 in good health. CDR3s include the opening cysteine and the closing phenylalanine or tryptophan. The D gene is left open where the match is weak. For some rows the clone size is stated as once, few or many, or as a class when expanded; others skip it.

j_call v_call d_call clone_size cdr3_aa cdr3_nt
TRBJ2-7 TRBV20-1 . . CSARDGTLQYF TGCAGTGCTAGAGATGGGACGCTTCAGTACTTC
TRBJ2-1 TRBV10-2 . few CATTTGNYNEQFF TGCGCCACCACAACCGGGAATTACAATGAGCAGTTCTTC
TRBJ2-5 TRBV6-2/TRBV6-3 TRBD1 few CASSYGETGGLTQYF TGTGCCAGCAGTTACGGGGAGACAGGGGGCTTAACCCAGTACTTC
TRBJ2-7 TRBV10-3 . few CAISVSEGHEQYF TGTGCCATCAGCGTCTCAGAAGGTCACGAGCAGTACTTC
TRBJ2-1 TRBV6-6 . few CASSGRANEQFF TGTGCCAGCAGTGGCCGGGCGAATGAGCAGTTCTTC
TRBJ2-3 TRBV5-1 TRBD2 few CASSSKLAGESDTQYF TGCGCCAGCAGCTCTAAACTAGCGGGAGAATCAGATACGCAGTATTTT
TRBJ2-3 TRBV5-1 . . CASSLQGPSEDTQYF TGCGCCAGCAGCTTGCAGGGACCTTCGGAAGATACGCAGTATTTT
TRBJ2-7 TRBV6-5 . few CVSSTPGQGTYEQYF TGTGTCAGCAGTACCCCCGGGCAGGGCACCTACGAGCAGTACTTC
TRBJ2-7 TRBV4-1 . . CVSSQDRVAELYEQYF TGCGTCAGCAGCCAAGATAGGGTAGCGGAGCTCTACGAGCAGTACTTC
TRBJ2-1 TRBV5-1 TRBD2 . CASSKNIQREGNNEQFF TGCGCCAGCAGCAAAAACATCCAGCGGGAGGGAAACAATGAGCAGTTCTTC
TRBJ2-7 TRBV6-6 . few CASSSPARGMSYEQYF TGTGCCAGCAGTTCCCCTGCTCGGGGGATGTCCTACGAGCAGTACTTC
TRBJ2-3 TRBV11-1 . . CASSLVPGRDTQYF TGTGCCAGCAGCTTAGTCCCAGGGAGGGATACGCAGTATTTT
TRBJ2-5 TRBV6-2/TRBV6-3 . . CASSSGGLPEAQYF TGTGCCAGCAGTAGCGGCGGGTTGCCAGAGGCCCAGTACTTC
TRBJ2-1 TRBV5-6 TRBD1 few CASSLEGQGENEQFF TGTGCCAGCAGCTTAGAGGGACAGGGAGAAAATGAGCAGTTCTTC
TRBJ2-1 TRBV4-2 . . CASSRDHLNEQFF TGTGCCAGCAGCCGAGATCACCTTAATGAGCAGTTCTTC
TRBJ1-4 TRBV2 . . CASGGGRVEKLFF TGTGCCAGCGGAGGGGGAAGGGTTGAAAAACTGTTTTTT
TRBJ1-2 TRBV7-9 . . CASSSPRTANYGYTF TGTGCCAGCAGCTCCCCGAGGACGGCTAACTATGGCTACACCTTC
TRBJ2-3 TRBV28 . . CASRGSPGDTQYF TGTGCCAGCCGGGGATCTCCTGGGGATACGCAGTATTTT
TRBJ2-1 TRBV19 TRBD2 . CAGKASGGYNEQFF TGTGCCGGTAAGGCTAGCGGGGGGTACAATGAGCAGTTCTTC
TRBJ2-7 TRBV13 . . CASTRAGDLYEQYF TGTGCCAGCACCCGGGCAGGGGATCTCTACGAGCAGTACTTC
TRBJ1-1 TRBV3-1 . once CASSGREMNTEAFF TGTGCCAGCAGCGGACGGGAGATGAACACTGAAGCTTTCTTT
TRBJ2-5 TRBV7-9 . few CASSLASRQETQYF TGTGCCAGCAGCTTAGCTTCTCGACAAGAGACCCAGTACTTC
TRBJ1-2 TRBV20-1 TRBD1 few CSASEGGFGGYTF TGCAGTGCTAGTGAAGGGGGCTTCGGTGGCTACACCTTC
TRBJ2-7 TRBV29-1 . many CSVEDTYEQYF TGCAGCGTTGAAGATACGTACGAGCAGTACTTC
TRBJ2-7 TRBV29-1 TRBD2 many CSVGGLAGPSYEQYF TGCAGCGTCGGGGGACTAGCGGGGCCCTCCTACGAGCAGTACTTC
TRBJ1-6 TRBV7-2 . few CASSLTGSHSPLHF TGTGCCAGCAGCTTGACAGGCTCGCATTCACCCCTCCACTTT
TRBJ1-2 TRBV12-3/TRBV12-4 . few CASSLRGDMGYTF TGTGCCAGCAGTTTGAGGGGGGACATGGGCTACACCTTC
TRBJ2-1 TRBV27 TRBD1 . CASGQGSYNEQFF TGTGCCAGCGGACAGGGTTCCTACAATGAGCAGTTCTTC
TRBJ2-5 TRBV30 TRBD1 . CAWSPTRGETQYF TGTGCCTGGAGTCCCACCAGGGGGGAGACCCAGTACTTC
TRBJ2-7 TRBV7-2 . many CASSSPGRTYEQYF TGTGCCAGCAGCTCGCCGGGACGGACATACGAGCAGTACTTC
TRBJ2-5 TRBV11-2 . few CASSLAPSNQETQYF TGTGCCAGCAGCTTAGCCCCGAGTAACCAAGAGACCCAGTACTTC
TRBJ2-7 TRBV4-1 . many CASSQIGGPHEQYF TGCGCCAGCAGCCAAATTGGGGGTCCCCACGAGCAGTACTTC
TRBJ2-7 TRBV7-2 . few CASSLEAIYEQYF TGTGCCAGCAGCTTAGAGGCAATATACGAGCAGTACTTC
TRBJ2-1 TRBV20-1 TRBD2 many CSATSGGAYNEQFF TGCAGTGCCACGAGCGGGGGGGCCTACAATGAGCAGTTCTTC
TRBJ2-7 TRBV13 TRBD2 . CASSLRGGSSYEQYF TGTGCCAGCAGCTTGAGGGGCGGGAGCTCCTACGAGCAGTACTTC
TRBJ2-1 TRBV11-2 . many CASSYLGNEQFF TGTGCCAGCAGTTACCTAGGCAATGAGCAGTTCTTC
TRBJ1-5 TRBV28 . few CASSPEVGQEGTQPQHF TGTGCCAGCAGCCCTGAGGTAGGCCAGGAGGGGACCCAGCCCCAGCATTTT
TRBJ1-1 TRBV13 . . CASRRVGGTEAFF TGTGCCAGCAGACGAGTGGGGGGTACTGAAGCTTTCTTT
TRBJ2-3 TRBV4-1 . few CASSQVGRGDTQYF TGCGCCAGCAGCCAAGTTGGCCGGGGAGATACGCAGTATTTT
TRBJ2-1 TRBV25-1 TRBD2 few CASSDPLAGENEQFF TGTGCCAGCAGTGATCCACTAGCGGGAGAAAATGAGCAGTTCTTC
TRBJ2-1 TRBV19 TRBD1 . CASSYGTENEQFF TGTGCCAGTAGTTACGGGACAGAGAATGAGCAGTTCTTC
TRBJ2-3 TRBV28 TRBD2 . CASSLSALAGVVDTQYF TGTGCCAGCAGTTTATCGGCACTAGCGGGAGTGGTGGATACGCAGTATTTT
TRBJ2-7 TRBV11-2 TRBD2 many CASSLRTGGPYEQYF TGTGCCAGCAGCTTACGGACGGGGGGGCCCTACGAGCAGTACTTC
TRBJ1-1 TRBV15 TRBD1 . CATSSGTGPTNTEAFF TGTGCCACCAGCAGTGGGACAGGACCAACGAACACTGAAGCTTTCTTT
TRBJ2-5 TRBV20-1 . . CSARDPAGHHQETQYF TGCAGTGCTAGAGATCCAGCGGGACACCACCAAGAGACCCAGTACTTC
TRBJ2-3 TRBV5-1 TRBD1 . CASSFGDSRTDTQYF TGCGCCAGCAGCTTTGGGGACAGTCGCACAGATACGCAGTATTTT
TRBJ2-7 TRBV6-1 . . CASTGLGKGVSYEQYF TGTGCCAGCACTGGTCTGGGCAAAGGAGTTTCCTACGAGCAGTACTTC
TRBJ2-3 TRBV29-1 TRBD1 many CSVDGAGGNTDTQYF TGCAGCGTTGACGGGGCAGGGGGCAACACAGATACGCAGTATTTT
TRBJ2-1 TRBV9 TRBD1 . CASSVENRGDEQFF TGTGCCAGCAGCGTAGAAAACAGGGGAGATGAGCAGTTCTTC
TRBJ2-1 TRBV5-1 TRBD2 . CASGLQGGGGSYNEQFF TGCGCCAGCGGCCTACAAGGTGGGGGGGGCTCCTACAATGAGCAGTTCTTC
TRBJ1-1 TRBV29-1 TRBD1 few CSWSGGTGTEAFF TGCAGCTGGTCAGGGGGCACCGGCACTGAAGCTTTCTTT
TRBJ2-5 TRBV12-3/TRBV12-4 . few CASRLDSSQETQYF TGTGCCAGCAGGCTTGACAGCTCCCAAGAGACCCAGTACTTC
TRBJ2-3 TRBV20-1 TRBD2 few CSARDWGAGGPDTQYF TGCAGTGCTAGAGATTGGGGAGCGGGAGGGCCAGATACGCAGTATTTT
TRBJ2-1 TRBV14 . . CASSHENEQFF TGTGCCAGCAGCCACGAAAATGAGCAGTTCTTC